These T cell receptor beta chains were read from a single sample in a study of molecular identifiers for immune sequencing clone quantification. From the PCR reads, TCRdb called clonotypes with MiXCR, one entry per CDR3 protein. This sample has about 98,000 distinct CDR3 sequences, with around 37% found just once. The sample taken for sequencing was naive CD8+ T cells from blood, with Jurkat cell RNA spiked in. The receptors were gathered from a human donor in good health. Some libraries in this study had Jurkat cell RNA spiked in. Each CDR3 is given with its conserved first and last residue. The D gene is left open where the match is weak.

D gene: -; J gene: TRBJ2-3; V gene: TRBV27; CDR3 protein: CASSWVGVRDADTQYF
D gene: TRBD2; J gene: TRBJ2-2; V gene: TRBV27; CDR3 protein: CASSPLAGGAGEIGHGELFF
D gene: -; J gene: TRBJ1-2; V gene: TRBV12-3/TRBV12-4; CDR3 protein: CAIADGITNYGYTF
D gene: TRBD1; J gene: TRBJ1-4; V gene: TRBV28; CDR3 protein: CASSSRDRVREKLFF
D gene: -; J gene: TRBJ1-4; V gene: TRBV5-4; CDR3 protein: CASSPDRMNEKLFF
D gene: -; J gene: TRBJ2-3; V gene: TRBV28; CDR3 protein: CASSRWDNRTDTQYF
D gene: TRBD1; J gene: TRBJ1-5; V gene: TRBV2; CDR3 protein: CASRRTGLNQPQHF
D gene: TRBD2; J gene: TRBJ2-7; V gene: TRBV7-6; CDR3 protein: CASSLSGGGEQYF
D gene: TRBD2; J gene: TRBJ2-3; V gene: TRBV18; CDR3 protein: CASSPPSLAGTDTQYF
D gene: TRBD2; J gene: TRBJ2-7; V gene: TRBV4-2; CDR3 protein: CASSQEEAGAYEQYF
D gene: -; J gene: TRBJ2-3; V gene: TRBV5-6; CDR3 protein: CASSGQSRGTDTQYF
D gene: -; J gene: TRBJ2-7; V gene: TRBV27; CDR3 protein: CASSPPTSYEQYF
D gene: -; J gene: TRBJ2-7; V gene: TRBV7-9; CDR3 protein: CASSSQVTYEQYF
D gene: TRBD2; J gene: TRBJ2-7; V gene: TRBV7-9; CDR3 protein: CASSLKGGQNSYEQYF
D gene: TRBD1; J gene: TRBJ2-7; V gene: TRBV19; CDR3 protein: CASSAWTGPYEQYF
D gene: TRBD2; J gene: TRBJ2-7; V gene: TRBV4-3; CDR3 protein: CASSQDGASGTEQYF
D gene: -; J gene: TRBJ2-7; V gene: TRBV7-9; CDR3 protein: CASSATQGYEQYF
D gene: TRBD1; J gene: TRBJ2-1; V gene: TRBV20-1; CDR3 protein: CSANGYPGQGGEQFF
D gene: -; J gene: TRBJ1-5; V gene: TRBV3-1; CDR3 protein: CASSQDRTQPQHF
D gene: -; J gene: TRBJ2-3; V gene: TRBV12-3/TRBV12-4; CDR3 protein: CASSLGWEEITDTQYF
D gene: TRBD2; J gene: TRBJ2-7; V gene: TRBV28; CDR3 protein: CARTRWEGTHEQYF
D gene: -; J gene: TRBJ1-3; V gene: TRBV5-4; CDR3 protein: CASSLARGSGNTIYF
D gene: TRBD1; J gene: TRBJ1-5; V gene: TRBV12-3/TRBV12-4; CDR3 protein: CASSPTDRAGNQPQHF
D gene: -; J gene: TRBJ2-5; V gene: TRBV29-1; CDR3 protein: CSALEGGETQYF
D gene: -; J gene: TRBJ2-5; V gene: TRBV7-6; CDR3 protein: CASSKRPAVQETQHF
D gene: -; J gene: TRBJ1-1; V gene: TRBV28; CDR3 protein: CASSLSGTEAFF
D gene: TRBD1; J gene: TRBJ1-1; V gene: TRBV7-8; CDR3 protein: CASRLTGGATEAFF
D gene: -; J gene: TRBJ2-7; V gene: TRBV20-1; CDR3 protein: CSARGGLAYEQYF
D gene: TRBD1; J gene: TRBJ1-6; V gene: TRBV4-3; CDR3 protein: CASSRGTDGSPLHF
D gene: -; J gene: TRBJ2-3; V gene: TRBV29-1; CDR3 protein: CSGGIAESVPDTQYF